Below, one TCR beta chain is given with its context. This entry is derived from a study of blood T cell repertoires in COVID-19. Study-wide background: From T cells, B-cell-depleted T cells, or PBMCs came the material, which was cDNA or gDNA.

Trimming left V 2 bases short and J 3 bases short, with 7 bases between. The CDR3 is 13 amino acids. Looked up from germline, CDR1 is LNHDA and CDR2 is SQIVND (reference sequence). Recruitment covered under 25 US areas and drew participants whose ages spanned about 18 to 89 years. Exposed participants encountered a COVID-19 case during the 2 weeks preceding study entry. In the study's own analysis: Reference gene primer amplification gave nucleated cell count estimates. Libraries were prepared by immunoSEQ multiplex PCR; TCRdb keeps only in-frame clonotypes and omits some of them. V and J calls and clone size follow that table, whereas D and trimming were derived from the DNA. The sample lists approximately 220,000 clones; nearly 90% were seen once.

The receptor was derived from a man aged 30 to 45 who had been exposed to COVID-19. The chain combines TRBV19 with TRBJ2-5; no definite D call. Sequencing input: PBMCs or T cells enriched from blood (not recorded which). The CDR3 DNA reads as TGTGCCAGTAGTATATGGTTAGAAGAGACCCAGTACTTC. Its protein product is CASSIWLEETQYF.